The 22 T cell receptor beta chains reported below all come from one sample, sequenced in a study of cytomegalovirus exposure and HLA in healthy donors. The PCR ran on 60 Vbeta and 13 Jbeta primers. Data came from immunoSEQ multiplex PCR; TCRdb stores just in-frame clones and leaves some out. The repertoire consists of about 150,000 clones, with 75% occurring once and the leading ten covering around 11%. The sample was PBMCs. The receptors stem from a man aged 18-30 years in good health and CMV-seropositive.

The CDR3 region is CASSLGRQGRETQYF. In DNA form, the CDR3 reads TGCGCCAGCAGCTTGGGAAGACAGGGGAGGGAGACCCAGTACTTC. V and J are TRBV5-1 and TRBJ2-5; 8 bases are a match to TRBD1. CDR3 length equals 15 residues. CDR1 and CDR2 from the germline V gene are SGHRS and YFSETQ. V was clipped by 0 bases and J by 5 bases; unmatched bases: 6.

This rearrangement joins TRBV9 to TRBJ2-1; 8 bases align to TRBD2. The CDR3 has 16 amino acids. Trimming at V came to 0 bases and at J to 1 base, leaving 3 bases not matched to a gene. The germline V gene encodes CDR1 SGDLS and CDR2 YYNGEE. The chain's CDR3 is CASSVVSGSSYNEQFF. The DNA of the CDR3 is TGTGCCAGCAGCGTAGTAAGCGGGAGTTCCTACAATGAGCAGTTCTTC.

The chain employs TRBV18 and TRBJ1-1; D is perhaps TRBD1 (5 bases). Trimming removed 2 bases from V and 5 bases from J, with 18 bases in between. The CDR3 consists of 16 residues. From germline, CDR1 is KGHSH and CDR2 LQKENI. DNA of the CDR3: TGTGCCAGCTCACCATCCCCCCCCCAGGGTGGGACTGAAGCTTTCTTT. Translated, it gives CASSPSPPQGGTEAFF. Together with reference TRBV18 and TRBJ1-1, the CDR3 gives the full variable domain: NAGVMQNPRHLVRRRGQEARLRCSPMKGHSHVYWYRQLPEEGLKFMVYLQKENIIDESGMPKERFSAEFPKEGPSILRIQQVVRGDSAAYFCASSPSPPQGGTEAFFGQGTRLTVV.

The CDR3 bases are TGTGCCAGCAGCTTGCAAGGGGATACCGAGCAGTACTTC. This sequence encodes CASSLQGDTEQYF. V is TRBV5-4 and J is TRBJ2-7; possible D gene TRBD1, 5 bases. CDR1 and CDR2 (germline): SGHNT, YYREEE (reference sequence). This CDR3 contains 13 residues. V lost 1 base and J 6 bases, leaving 11 bases between the germline ends.

The chain links TRBV19 to TRBJ2-1, with 10 bases lining up with TRBD2. Trimming took 7 bases from V and 7 from J; bases not matched to a gene: 10. CDR3 length: 15 residues. Germline-derived CDR1 and CDR2 are LNHDA and SQIVND (reference sequence). As DNA, the CDR3 is TGTGCCAGTAAAACGGGACTAGCGCGAGGAAATGAGCAGTTCTTC. This encodes CASKTGLARGNEQFF. Based on the CDR3 plus reference TRBV19 and TRBJ2-1, the full variable domain is DGGITQSPKYLFRKEGQNVTLSCEQNLNHDAMYWYRQDPGQGLRLIYYSQIVNDFQKGDIAEGYSVSREKKESFPLTVTSAQKNPTAFYLCASKTGLARGNEQFFGPGTRLTVL.

CDR3 sequence (DNA): TGTGCCAGCAGTGGAGGTGGACAGGGGGCTGGCGAGCAGTACTTC. It codes for CASSGGGQGAGEQYF. The chain combines TRBV28 with TRBJ2-7, with 11 bases aligning to TRBD1. V was pared by 5 bases and J by 6 bases, with 9 bases of the junction left unmatched. The CDR3 extends over 15 amino acids. Germline values: CDR1 MDHEN, CDR2 SYDVKM.

The CDR3 DNA reads TGTGCCAGCAGGTCGACTAGCGGGAGAGTCCAAGAGACCCAGTACTTC. As protein: CASRSTSGRVQETQYF. The chain carries TRBV11-1 and TRBJ2-5, with 12 bases aligning to TRBD2. The germline V gene has CDR1 SGHAT and CDR2 FQDESV (reference sequence). J gave up 1 base and V 6 bases, and 6 bases lay outside the gene matches. The CDR3 has 16 residues.

The V and J genes are TRBV6-5 and TRBJ2-1; TRBD1 matches 9 bases. V was pared by 6 bases and J by 2 bases, with 5 bases of the junction left unmatched. The CDR3 loop spans 15 amino acids. Germline-derived CDR1 and CDR2 are MNHEY and SVGAGI. The CDR3 nucleotides read TGTGCCAGCAGCTGGGACAGGGCGACCTACAATGAGCAGTTCTTC. This encodes CASSWDRATYNEQFF.

V gene TRBV7-2 combines with J gene TRBJ2-1; a weak D match, TRBD2 (6 bases). Germline CDR1 reads SGHTA; CDR2 reads FQGNSA. This CDR3 region has 11 residues. Deletions cut 4 bases from V and 15 bases from J, with 13 bases between. CDR3 in amino acids: CASSSGLMRFF. The CDR3 nucleotides are TGTGCCAGCAGCTCCGGACTAATGAGGTTCTTC. The full variable domain, completed using reference TRBV7-2 and TRBJ2-1, is GAGVSQSPSNKVTEKGKDVELRCDPISGHTALYWYRQSLGQGLEFLIYFQGNSAPDKSGLPSDRFSAERTGGSVSTLTIQRTQQEDSAVYLCASSSGLMRFFGPGTRLTVL.

The chain couples TRBV9 to TRBJ2-2, with 8 nucleotides matching TRBD1. J lost 2 bases, V lost 3 bases, and 6 bases had no gene match. The CDR3 sequence is 16 residues long. CDR1 and CDR2 from the germline V gene are SGDLS and YYNGEE. The DNA for the CDR3 is TGTGCCAGCAGCGGGGAGGACAGGGTCAACACCGGGGAGCTGTTTTTT. It translates to CASSGEDRVNTGELFF.

Written as DNA, the CDR3 is TGTGCCAGCAGCTTAGCGAGGACTAGGTATTACAATGAGCAGTTCTTC. Translating it yields CASSLARTRYYNEQFF. The V call is TRBV7-8, the J call TRBJ2-1; 7 bases align to TRBD2. This CDR3 comprises 16 residues. V trimming: 0 bases; J trimming: 4 bases; junction bases outside the gene matches: 6. The V gene's germline CDR1 is SGHVS and CDR2 FQNEAQ.

CDR3 nucleotide sequence: TGTGCCAGCATGAGGGGGGGGACTAGCGGGAGATTAGGGCAGTTCTTC. Its protein is CASMRGGTSGRLGQFF. This chain connects TRBV27 to TRBJ2-1; TRBD2 matches 14 bases. V trimming: 7 bases; J trimming: 12 bases; junction bases outside the gene matches: 14. CDR3 size: 16 residues. Germline assignment: CDR1 MNHEY and CDR2 SMNVEV (reference sequence).

The rearrangement links TRBV19 to TRBJ2-1; D is possibly TRBD2 (7 bases). Deletions cut 4 bases from V and 6 bases from J, with 19 bases between. The CDR3 extends over 16 amino acids. CDR1 and CDR2 (germline): LNHDA, SQIVND (reference sequence). CDR3 sequence reads: CASSSPSRGGVNEQFF. Written as DNA, the CDR3 is TGTGCCAGTAGTAGCCCTAGTCGAGGGGGGGTCAATGAGCAGTTCTTC.

This sequence joins TRBV29-1 and TRBJ2-3; 8 nucleotides agree with TRBD2. The ends lost 1 base at V and 8 bases at J; junction bases unmatched: 14. The V gene's germline CDR1 is SQVTM and CDR2 ANQGSEA. The CDR3 sequence is 16 residues long. The CDR3 DNA follows: TGCAGCGTTGAAGGGGATAGCGGGGCTCCGATTTTTACGCAGTATTTT. Translated: CSVEGDSGAPIFTQYF.

The genes are TRBV5-4 and TRBJ2-1; 12 bases map to TRBD2. Germline V lookup: CDR1 SGHNT, CDR2 YYREEE (reference sequence). The V and J ends lost 2 bases and 3 bases, in that order; junction bases with no gene match: 9. CDR3 size: 18 residues. The CDR3: CASSLVRTSGTDYNEQFF. The CDR3 nucleotides are TGTGCCAGCAGCTTAGTCCGGACTAGCGGGACGGACTACAATGAGCAGTTCTTC. The full variable domain, its missing parts supplied by reference TRBV5-4 and TRBJ2-1, is ETGVTQSPTHLIKTRGQQVTLRCSSQSGHNTVSWYQQALGQGPQFIFQYYREEENGRGNFPPRFSGLQFPNYSSELNVNALELDDSALYLCASSLVRTSGTDYNEQFFGPGTRLTVL.

The count of this clone is one. This chain joins TRBV7-3 and TRBJ2-5; no reliable D call. This CDR3 has 13 amino acids. The V and J ends lost 1 base and 5 bases respectively, with 8 bases between them. Germline V CDR1 and CDR2: SGHTA, FQGTGA. The CDR3 is CASSLNKRETQYF. The CDR3 nucleotides read TGTGCCAGCAGCTTAAATAAGAGGGAGACCCAGTACTTC.

The chain combines TRBV7-9 with TRBJ1-4, with 7 bases that match TRBD1. Germline assignment: CDR1 SEHNR and CDR2 FQNEAQ (reference sequence). The CDR3 extends over 16 amino acids. After removal of 1 base from V and 0 bases from J, the junction contained 2 bases not matched to a gene. CDR3 residues: CASSLGTGATNEKLFF. For the CDR3, the DNA is TGTGCCAGCAGCTTAGGGACAGGAGCAACTAATGAAAAACTGTTTTTT.

This clone appeared a few times. This chain uses TRBV5-1 with TRBJ2-1; 9 bases map to TRBD2. The germline CDR1 and CDR2 sequences are SGHRS and YFSETQ. The V segment lost 3 bases and the J segment 3 bases; nucleotides outside the gene matches: 4. The CDR3 is 15 amino acids. The chain's CDR3 is CASSSTTSGYNEQFF. The CDR3 region has the DNA TGCGCCAGCAGCTCCACGACTAGCGGCTACAATGAGCAGTTCTTC.

The J gene is TRBJ1-2, the V gene TRBV5-4, with D possibly being TRBD1 (6 bases). V lost 9 bases, J lost 1 base, and 16 bases lay in between. The germline gives CDR1 SGHNT, CDR2 YYREEE (reference sequence). CDR3 length: 14 residues. The CDR3 nucleotides are TGTGCCACGACTCGGACAGTCCTTAACTATGGCTACACCTTC. It encodes CATTRTVLNYGYTF.

Points on this clone: One end of the junction varies from germline; a read error may be responsible. The chain couples TRBV7-9 to TRBJ2-2; D not certain. In germline, CDR1 is SEHNR, CDR2 FQNEAQ (reference sequence). CDR3 length: 14 amino acids. CDR3 residues: CSSSFFADSGELFF. CDR3 nucleotide sequence: TGTTCCAGCAGCTTTTTTGCAGATTCCGGGGAGCTGTTTTTT.

The chain recombines TRBV30 with TRBJ2-1, with D hard to call. Germline loops: CDR1 GTSNPN, CDR2 SVGIG (reference sequence). V was clipped by 8 bases and J by 0 bases, with 20 bases between them. The CDR3 extends over 16 amino acids. CDR3 sequence: CAQTLRSAISYNEQFF. DNA of the CDR3: TGTGCCCAAACTCTGCGGAGCGCCATCTCCTACAATGAGCAGTTCTTC.

The V gene is TRBV6-5, the J gene TRBJ2-3, with D possibly being TRBD2 (6 bases). This CDR3 is built from 14 residues. Germline values: CDR1 MNHEY, CDR2 SVGAGI. Trimming removed 3 bases from V and 0 bases from J, with 7 bases in between. CDR3 DNA: TGTGCCAGCAGTTATAGCGGAAGCACAGATACGCAGTATTTT. The encoded protein is CASSYSGSTDTQYF.